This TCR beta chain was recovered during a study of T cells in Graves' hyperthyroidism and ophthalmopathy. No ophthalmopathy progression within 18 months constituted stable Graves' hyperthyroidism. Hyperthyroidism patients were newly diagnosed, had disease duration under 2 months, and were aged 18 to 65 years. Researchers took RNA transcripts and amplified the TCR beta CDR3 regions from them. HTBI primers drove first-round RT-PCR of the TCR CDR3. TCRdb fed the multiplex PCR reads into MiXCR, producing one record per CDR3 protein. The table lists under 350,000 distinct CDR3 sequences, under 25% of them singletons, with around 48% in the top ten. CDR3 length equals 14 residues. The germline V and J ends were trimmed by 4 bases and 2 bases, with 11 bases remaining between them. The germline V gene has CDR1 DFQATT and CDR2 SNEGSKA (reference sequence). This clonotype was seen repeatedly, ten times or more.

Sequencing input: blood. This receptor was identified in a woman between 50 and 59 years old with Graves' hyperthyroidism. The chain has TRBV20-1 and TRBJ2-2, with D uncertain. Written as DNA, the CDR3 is TGCAGTGCTACCACGGAATTTAACACCGGGGAGCTGTTTTTT. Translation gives CSATTEFNTGELFF.